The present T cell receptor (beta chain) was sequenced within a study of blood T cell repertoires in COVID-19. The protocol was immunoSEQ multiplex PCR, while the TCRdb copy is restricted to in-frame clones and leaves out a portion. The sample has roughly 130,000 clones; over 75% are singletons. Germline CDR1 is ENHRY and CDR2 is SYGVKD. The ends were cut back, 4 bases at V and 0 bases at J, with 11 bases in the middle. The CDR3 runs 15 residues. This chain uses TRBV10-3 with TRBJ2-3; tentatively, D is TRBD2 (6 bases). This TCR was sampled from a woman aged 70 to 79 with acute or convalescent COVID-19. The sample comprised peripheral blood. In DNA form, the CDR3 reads TGTGCCATCAGTGGGGGGGAGAGGAGCACAGATACGCAGTATTTT. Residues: CAISGGERSTDTQYF.